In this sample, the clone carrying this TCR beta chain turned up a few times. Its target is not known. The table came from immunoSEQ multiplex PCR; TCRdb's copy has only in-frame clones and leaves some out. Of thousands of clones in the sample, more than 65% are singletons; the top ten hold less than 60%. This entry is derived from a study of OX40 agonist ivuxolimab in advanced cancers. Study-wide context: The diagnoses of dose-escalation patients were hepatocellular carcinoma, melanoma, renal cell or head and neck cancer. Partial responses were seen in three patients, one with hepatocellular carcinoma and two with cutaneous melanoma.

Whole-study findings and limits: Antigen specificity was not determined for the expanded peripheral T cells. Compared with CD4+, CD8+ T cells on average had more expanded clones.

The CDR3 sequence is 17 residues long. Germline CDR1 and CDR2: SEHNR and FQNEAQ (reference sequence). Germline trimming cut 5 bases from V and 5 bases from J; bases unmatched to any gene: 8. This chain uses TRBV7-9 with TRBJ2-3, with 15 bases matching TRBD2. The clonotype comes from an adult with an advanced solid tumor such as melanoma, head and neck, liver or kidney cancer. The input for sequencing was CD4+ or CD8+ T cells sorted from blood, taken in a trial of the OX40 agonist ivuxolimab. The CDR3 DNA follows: TGTGCCAGCAGCGAGTGGGGACTAGCGGGGGGAGGAGATACGCAGTATTTT. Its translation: CASSEWGLAGGGDTQYF.